This T cell receptor beta chain was recorded in a study of shared clonotypes between healthy human individuals. Study-wide results and caveats: Sequencing depth was expected to influence donor clonotype sharing.

V lost 1 base and J 2 bases, leaving 12 bases between the germline ends. Germline CDR1 and CDR2: MGHRA and YSYEKL. The CDR3 contains 15 residues. On this clone: Antigen: not known.

Libraries were prepared by immunoSEQ multiplex PCR; TCRdb keeps only in-frame clonotypes and omits some of them. The sample lists 150,000 to 200,000 clones; 80% to 95% were seen once. The sequence was collected from a woman in her twenties or thirties in good health. The source material was naive CD4+ T cells sorted from blood. Stated subset: CD45RA+ positively selected. The chain joins TRBV4-1 to TRBJ2-7; D not resolved. This chain's CDR3 is CASSQALIATYEQYF. The CDR3 nucleotides are TGCGCCAGCAGCCAAGCACTGATAGCAACCTACGAGCAGTACTTC.